This TCR beta chain appears in the sequencing data of a study of post-analysis software for immune sequencing data. Study at large: Patients with relapsing-remitting, secondary progressive and progressive-relapsing multiple sclerosis courses were all represented.

Trimming left V 2 bases short and J 10 bases short, with 14 bases between. This CDR3 is 13 amino acids long. Per the germline V gene, CDR1 is MNHEY and CDR2 is SVGAGI. TCR beta cDNA libraries had unique molecular identifiers. The authors obtained 500,000 or so cDNA molecules from approximately 0.95 to 9.8 million T cells. TCRdb re-called the PCR reads through MiXCR, storing one row per CDR3 protein. The sample has some 190,000 distinct CDR3 sequences, 29% seen once. Study observations and caveats: By F measure, strong co-clustering occurred among samples prepared in the same batch. Multiple sclerosis patients had significantly lower normalized Chao1 diversity than controls. Patients had higher frequencies than controls of about five TRBV segments, including TRBV5-6, TRBV5-1 and TRBV20-1.

Comments on this clonotype: The antigen remains undetermined.

The specimen was blood. The V call is TRBV6-5, the J call TRBJ1-1; D possibly corresponds to TRBD1 (6 bases). The origin of this receptor is a girl aged 2-17 years with multiple sclerosis. DNA of the CDR3: TGTGCCAGCAGTTACAGCGAACAGGGCAGAGCTTTCTTT. It yields the protein CASSYSEQGRAFF.